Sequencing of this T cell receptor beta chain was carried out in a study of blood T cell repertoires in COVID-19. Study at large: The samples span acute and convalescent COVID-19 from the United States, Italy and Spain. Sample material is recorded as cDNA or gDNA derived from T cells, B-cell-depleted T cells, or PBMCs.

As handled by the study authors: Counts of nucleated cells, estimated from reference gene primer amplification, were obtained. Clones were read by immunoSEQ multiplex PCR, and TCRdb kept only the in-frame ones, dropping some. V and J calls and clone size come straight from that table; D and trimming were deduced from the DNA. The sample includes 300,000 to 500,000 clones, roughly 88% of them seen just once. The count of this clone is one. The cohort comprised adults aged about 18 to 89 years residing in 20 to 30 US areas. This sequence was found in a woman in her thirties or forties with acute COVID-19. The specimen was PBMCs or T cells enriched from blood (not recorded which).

CDR3 residues: CAIRGLEAYEQYF. For the CDR3, the DNA is TGTGCCATCAGGGGACTAGAGGCCTACGAGCAGTACTTC. The chain couples TRBV10-3 to TRBJ2-7; 8 bases are a match to TRBD2. Germline CDR1 is ENHRY and CDR2 is SYGVKD. V gave up 6 bases and J gave up 2 bases; unmatched junction bases: 3. The CDR3 totals 13 residues.